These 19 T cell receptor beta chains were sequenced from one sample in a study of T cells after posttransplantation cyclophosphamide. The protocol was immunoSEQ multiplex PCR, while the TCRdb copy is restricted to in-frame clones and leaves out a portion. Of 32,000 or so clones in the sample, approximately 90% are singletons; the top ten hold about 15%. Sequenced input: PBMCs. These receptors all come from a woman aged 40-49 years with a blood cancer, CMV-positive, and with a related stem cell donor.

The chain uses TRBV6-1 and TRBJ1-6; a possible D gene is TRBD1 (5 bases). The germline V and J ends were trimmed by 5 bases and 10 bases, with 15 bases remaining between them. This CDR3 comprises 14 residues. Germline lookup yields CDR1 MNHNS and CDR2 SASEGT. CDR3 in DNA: TGTGCCAGCAGTTGGACACGGAGTCCGTCACCCCTCCACTTT. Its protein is CASSWTRSPSPLHF.

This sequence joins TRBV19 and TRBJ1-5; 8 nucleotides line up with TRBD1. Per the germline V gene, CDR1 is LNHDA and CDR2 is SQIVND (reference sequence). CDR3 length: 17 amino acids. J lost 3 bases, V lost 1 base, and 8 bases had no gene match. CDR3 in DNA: TGTGCCAGTAGTATAGCCCCCTCAGGGGGCCCCAATCAGCCCCAGCATTTT. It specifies CASSIAPSGGPNQPQHF.

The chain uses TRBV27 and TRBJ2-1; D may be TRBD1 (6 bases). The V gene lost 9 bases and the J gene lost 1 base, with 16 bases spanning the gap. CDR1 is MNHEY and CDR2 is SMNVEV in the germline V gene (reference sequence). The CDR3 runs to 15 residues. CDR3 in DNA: TGTGCCAGTCAATTACAGGGTAGGTCCTACAATGAGCAGTTCTTC. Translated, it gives CASQLQGRSYNEQFF.

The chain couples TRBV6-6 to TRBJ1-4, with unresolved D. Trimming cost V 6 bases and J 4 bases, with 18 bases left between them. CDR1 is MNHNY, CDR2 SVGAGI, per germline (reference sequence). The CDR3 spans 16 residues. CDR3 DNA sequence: TGTGCCAGCAGAAGGACTTCCCGGGCTGATAATGAAAAACTGTTTTTT. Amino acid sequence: CASRRTSRADNEKLFF.

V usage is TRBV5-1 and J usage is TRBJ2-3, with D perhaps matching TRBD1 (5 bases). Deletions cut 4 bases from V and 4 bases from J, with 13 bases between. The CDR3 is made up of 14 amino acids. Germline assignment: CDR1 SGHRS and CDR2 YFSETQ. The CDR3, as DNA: TGCGCCAGCAGCCCCCCGGCAGGGCCAGATACGCAGTATTTT. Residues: CASSPPAGPDTQYF.

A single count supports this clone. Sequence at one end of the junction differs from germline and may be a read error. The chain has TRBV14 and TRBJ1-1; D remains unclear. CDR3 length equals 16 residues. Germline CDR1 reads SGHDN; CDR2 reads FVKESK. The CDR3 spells CASGQRTITRNTEAFF. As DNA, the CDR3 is TGTGCCAGCGGCCAACGAACCATCACACGGAACACTGAAGCTTTCTTT.

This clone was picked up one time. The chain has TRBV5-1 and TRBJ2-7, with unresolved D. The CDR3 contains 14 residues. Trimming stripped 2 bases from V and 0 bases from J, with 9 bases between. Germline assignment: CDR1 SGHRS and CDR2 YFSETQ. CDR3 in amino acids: CASSFPGNSYEQYF. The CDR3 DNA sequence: TGCGCCAGCAGCTTCCCAGGTAACTCCTACGAGCAGTACTTC.

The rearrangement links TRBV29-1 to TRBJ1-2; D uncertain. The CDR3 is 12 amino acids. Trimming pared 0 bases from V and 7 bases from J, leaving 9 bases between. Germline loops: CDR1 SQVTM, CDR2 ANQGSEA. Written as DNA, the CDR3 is TGCAGCGTTGAAGATATAGACTCTGGCTACACCTTC. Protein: CSVEDIDSGYTF.

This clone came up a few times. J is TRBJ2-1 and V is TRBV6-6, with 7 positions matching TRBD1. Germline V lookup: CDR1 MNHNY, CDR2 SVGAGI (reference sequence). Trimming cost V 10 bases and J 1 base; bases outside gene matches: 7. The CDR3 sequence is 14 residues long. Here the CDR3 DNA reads TGTGCCATCTCGGGACAGTTGTCCTACAATGAGCAGTTCTTC. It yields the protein CAISGQLSYNEQFF.

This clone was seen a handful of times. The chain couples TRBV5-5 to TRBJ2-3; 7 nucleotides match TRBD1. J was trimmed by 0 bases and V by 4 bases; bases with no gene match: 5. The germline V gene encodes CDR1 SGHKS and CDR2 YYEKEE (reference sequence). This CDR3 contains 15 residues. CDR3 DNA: TGTGCCAGCAGCCCCTCGACAGGGAGCACAGATACGCAGTATTTT. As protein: CASSPSTGSTDTQYF.

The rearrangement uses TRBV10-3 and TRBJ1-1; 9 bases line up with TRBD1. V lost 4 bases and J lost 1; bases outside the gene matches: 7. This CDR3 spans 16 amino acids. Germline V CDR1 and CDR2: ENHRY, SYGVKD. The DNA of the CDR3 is TGTGCCATCAGTGGTAGCGGGACAGGGTGGAACACTGAAGCTTTCTTT. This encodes CAISGSGTGWNTEAFF.

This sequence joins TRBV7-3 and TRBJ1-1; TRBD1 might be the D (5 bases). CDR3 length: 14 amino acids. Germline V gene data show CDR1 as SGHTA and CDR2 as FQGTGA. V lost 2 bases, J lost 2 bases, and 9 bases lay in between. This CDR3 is CASSLGRGNTEAFF. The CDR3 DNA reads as TGTGCCAGCAGCTTAGGGAGGGGTAACACTGAAGCTTTCTTT. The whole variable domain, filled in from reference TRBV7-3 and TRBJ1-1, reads GAGVSQTPSNKVTEKGKYVELRCDPISGHTALYWYRQSLGQGPEFLIYFQGTGAADDSGLPNDRFFAVRPEGSVSTLKIQRTERGDSAVYLCASSLGRGNTEAFFGQGTRLTVV.

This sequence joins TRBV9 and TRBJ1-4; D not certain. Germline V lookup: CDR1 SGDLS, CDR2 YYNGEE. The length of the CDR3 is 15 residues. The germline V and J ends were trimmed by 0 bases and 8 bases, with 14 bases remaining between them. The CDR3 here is CASSVGGRSAEKLFF. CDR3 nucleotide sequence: TGTGCCAGCAGCGTAGGAGGGCGGTCAGCCGAAAAACTGTTTTTT.

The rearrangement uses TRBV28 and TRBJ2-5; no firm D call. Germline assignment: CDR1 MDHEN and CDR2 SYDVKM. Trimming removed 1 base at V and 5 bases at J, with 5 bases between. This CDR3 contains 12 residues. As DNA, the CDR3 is TGTGCCAGCAGTTTATTCGGTGAGACCCAGTACTTC. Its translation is CASSLFGETQYF.

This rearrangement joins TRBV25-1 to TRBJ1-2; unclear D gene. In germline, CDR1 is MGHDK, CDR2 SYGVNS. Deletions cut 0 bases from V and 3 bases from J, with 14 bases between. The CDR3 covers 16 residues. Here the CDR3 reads CASSEYGKDGDYGYTF. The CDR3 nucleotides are TGTGCCAGCAGTGAATACGGGAAGGACGGGGACTATGGCTACACCTTC.

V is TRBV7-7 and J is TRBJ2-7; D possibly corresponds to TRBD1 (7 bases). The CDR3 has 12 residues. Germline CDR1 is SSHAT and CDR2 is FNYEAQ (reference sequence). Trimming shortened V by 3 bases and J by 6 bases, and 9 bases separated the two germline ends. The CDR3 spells CASSLQGGEQYF. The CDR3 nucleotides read TGTGCCAGCAGCTTGCAGGGGGGCGAGCAGTACTTC.

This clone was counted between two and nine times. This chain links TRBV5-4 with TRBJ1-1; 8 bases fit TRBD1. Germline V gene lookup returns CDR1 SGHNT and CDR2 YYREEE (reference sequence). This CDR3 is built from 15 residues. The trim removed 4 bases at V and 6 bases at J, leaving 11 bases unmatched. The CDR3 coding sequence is TGTGCCAGCAGCCGTGAAAACGGCAGGGGGCCTGAAGCTTTCTTT. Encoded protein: CASSRENGRGPEAFF.

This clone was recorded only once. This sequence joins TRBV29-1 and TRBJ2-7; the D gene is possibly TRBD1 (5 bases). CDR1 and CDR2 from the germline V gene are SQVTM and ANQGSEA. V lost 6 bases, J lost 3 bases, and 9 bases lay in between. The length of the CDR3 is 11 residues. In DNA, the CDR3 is TGCAGCGTCCTGACAGTCTACGAGCAGTACTTC. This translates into CSVLTVYEQYF.

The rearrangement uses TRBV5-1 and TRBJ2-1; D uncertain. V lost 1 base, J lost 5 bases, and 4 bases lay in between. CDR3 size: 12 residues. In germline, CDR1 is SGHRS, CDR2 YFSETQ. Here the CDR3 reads CASSLQDNEQFF. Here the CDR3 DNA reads TGCGCCAGCAGCTTGCAGGACAATGAGCAGTTCTTC.